This entry lists 6 T cell receptor beta chains sequenced from one sample in a study of blood T cell repertoires in COVID-19. Using immunoSEQ multiplex PCR, the repertoire was profiled, and TCRdb retains in-frame clones only, with some absent. The sample consists of some 170,000 clones, around 90% of them appearing once. The sequenced material came from peripheral blood. The receptors were gathered from a woman between 45 and 65 years old with acute or convalescent COVID-19.

The table lists this clone with a count of one. The chain is built from TRBV19 and TRBJ1-2; TRBD1 is a possible D gene (6 bases). V shed 3 bases and J shed 7 bases, with 18 bases lying between them. Germline assignment: CDR1 LNHDA and CDR2 SQIVND (reference sequence). The CDR3 consists of 15 residues. In DNA form, the CDR3 reads TGTGCCAGTAGTATTTTTGGCAGGGGCGCGACTGGCTACACCTTC. This encodes CASSIFGRGATGYTF. Filled out from reference TRBV19 and TRBJ1-2, the complete variable domain reads DGGITQSPKYLFRKEGQNVTLSCEQNLNHDAMYWYRQDPGQGLRLIYYSQIVNDFQKGDIAEGYSVSREKKESFPLTVTSAQKNPTAFYLCASSIFGRGATGYTFGSGTRLTVV.

The chain couples TRBV7-9 to TRBJ2-1; maybe TRBD1 (6 bases). Germline CDR1 SEHNR, CDR2 FQNEAQ (reference sequence). This CDR3 is built from 13 residues. V was trimmed by 3 bases and J by 7 bases, leaving 10 bases between them. The CDR3 protein is CASSFSGVNEQFF. The CDR3 DNA reads TGTGCCAGCAGCTTTTCAGGGGTGAATGAGCAGTTCTTC.

The chain has TRBV4-3 and TRBJ2-2; 10 positions match TRBD1. Germline V gene sequence: CDR1 LGHNA, CDR2 YSLEER. J was trimmed by 0 bases and V by 1 base; bases with no gene match: 5. This CDR3 comprises 18 residues. As DNA, the CDR3 is TGCGCCAGCAGCCAAGTCCAGACAGGGGGCGCGAACACCGGGGAGCTGTTTTTT. This translates into CASSQVQTGGANTGELFF.

The V and J genes are TRBV7-8 and TRBJ1-5, with D unclear. CDR1 SGHVS and CDR2 FQNEAQ come from the germline V gene. Trimming shortened V by 2 bases and J by 6 bases, and 11 bases separated the two germline ends. The CDR3 extends over 14 amino acids. CDR3 sequence reads: CASSLTDVGQPQHF. CDR3 coding DNA: TGTGCCAGCAGCTTAACAGACGTCGGTCAGCCCCAGCATTTT.

The chain is built from TRBV6-2 or TRBV6-3 and TRBJ2-3, with D tentatively TRBD2 (5 bases). The CDR3 is made up of 15 amino acids. V gave up 2 bases and J gave up 4 bases, with 13 bases separating them. Per germline, CDR1 MNHEY and CDR2 SVGEGT. The DNA of the CDR3 is TGTGCCAGCAGTTACCCGAGCGGTTATTCAGATACGCAGTATTTT. Amino acid sequence: CASSYPSGYSDTQYF.

The CDR3 is CAWSDHSGWEQYF. The CDR3 DNA reads TGTGCCTGGAGTGACCACTCCGGGTGGGAGCAGTACTTC. J is TRBJ2-7 and V is TRBV30, with D unclear. The V end lost 1 base, the J end lost 7 bases, and 14 bases lay between the germline ends. The CDR3 consists of 13 residues. Per germline, CDR1 GTSNPN and CDR2 SVGIG (reference sequence).